Following are 6 T cell receptor beta chains from one sample sequenced in a study of blood T cells in healthy people across ages. Combining a sample-barcoded 5' primer with a J-beta primer mix, a second PCR ran for roughly 6 to 12 cycles. One entry per CDR3 protein, called by TCRdb with MiXCR from the 5' RACE reads. The sample holds about 1.6 million distinct CDR3 sequences; about 35% are singletons and the top ten take roughly 12%. The sequenced sample was blood. These receptors all come from a woman in her twenties or thirties in good health.

J is TRBJ2-5 and V is TRBV30; D remains unclear. From germline, CDR1 is GTSNPN and CDR2 SVGIG (reference sequence). This CDR3 has 14 residues. V was cut by 3 bases and J by 1 base, with 12 bases left in between. Written as DNA, the CDR3 is TGTGCCTGGAGCGATGGCAGAGTCCAAGAGACCCAGTACTTC. The encoded protein is CAWSDGRVQETQYF.

This clonotype was observed a handful of times. This chain joins TRBV12-3 or TRBV12-4 and TRBJ2-1; a weak D match, TRBD1 (6 bases). Trimming removed 2 bases at V and 2 bases at J, with 13 bases between. CDR3 length: 16 residues. CDR3 in DNA: TGTGCCAGCAGTTTACGACAGGTGAGCCCCTACAATGAGCAGTTCTTC. Its translation: CASSLRQVSPYNEQFF.

The V gene is TRBV12-3 or TRBV12-4, the J gene TRBJ2-6, with TRBD1 matching 11 bases. There are 19 residues in the CDR3. Germline trimming cut 6 bases from V and 4 bases from J; bases unmatched to any gene: 14. CDR3 amino acids: CASSSGTGGSAWGANVLTF. CDR3 nucleotides: TGTGCCAGCAGCTCCGGGACAGGGGGTTCCGCGTGGGGGGCCAACGTCCTGACTTTC.

With respect to this clonotype: An end of the junction does not agree with germline; a read error may underlie this. The chain couples TRBV29-1 to TRBJ1-2; TRBD1 matches 11 bases. Germline values: CDR1 SQVTM, CDR2 ANQGSEA. The CDR3 has 14 amino acids. In DNA, the CDR3 is TGCGGCGTTGTTAAGGGACAGGGGGTGAGTGGCTACACCTTC. Its protein product is CGVVKGQGVSGYTF.

V is TRBV4-2 and J is TRBJ2-5, with D possibly matching TRBD1 (7 bases). Germline V gene lookup returns CDR1 LGHNA and CDR2 YNFKEQ. Between the trimmed V and J ends, which lost 0 bases and 4 bases, there was a span of 21 bases. The CDR3 loop spans 18 amino acids. CDR3 in amino acids: CASSQDRGERDSRETQYF. The CDR3 DNA reads as TGTGCCAGCAGCCAAGACAGGGGGGAGAGGGACTCTCGAGAGACCCAGTACTTC.

The chain is built from TRBV6-6 and TRBJ2-5; D gene uncertain. Germline loops: CDR1 MNHNY, CDR2 SVGAGI (reference sequence). V was clipped by 8 bases and J by 2 bases, with 12 bases between them. This CDR3 comprises 13 residues. The CDR3, as DNA: TGTGCCAGCCACGGAGTCCGACAAGAGACCCAGTACTTC. Encoded protein: CASHGVRQETQYF.